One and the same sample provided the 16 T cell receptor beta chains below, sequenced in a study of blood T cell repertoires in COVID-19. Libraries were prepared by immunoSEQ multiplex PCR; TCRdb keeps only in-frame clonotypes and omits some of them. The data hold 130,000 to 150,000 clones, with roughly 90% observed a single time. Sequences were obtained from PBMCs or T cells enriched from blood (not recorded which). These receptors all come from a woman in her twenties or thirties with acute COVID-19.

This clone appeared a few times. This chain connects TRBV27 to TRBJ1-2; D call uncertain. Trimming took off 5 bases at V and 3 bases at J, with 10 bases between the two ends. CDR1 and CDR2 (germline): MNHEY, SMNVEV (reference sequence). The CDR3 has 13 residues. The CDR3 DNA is TGTGCCAGCAGTCTCGTCGGGGACTATGGCTACACCTTC. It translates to CASSLVGDYGYTF.

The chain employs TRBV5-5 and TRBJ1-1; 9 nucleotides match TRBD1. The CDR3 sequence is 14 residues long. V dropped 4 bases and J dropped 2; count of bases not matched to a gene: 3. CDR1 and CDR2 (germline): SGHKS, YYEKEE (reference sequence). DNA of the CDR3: TGTGCCAGCAGCACGGGACAGGGAAACACTGAAGCTTTCTTT. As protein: CASSTGQGNTEAFF.

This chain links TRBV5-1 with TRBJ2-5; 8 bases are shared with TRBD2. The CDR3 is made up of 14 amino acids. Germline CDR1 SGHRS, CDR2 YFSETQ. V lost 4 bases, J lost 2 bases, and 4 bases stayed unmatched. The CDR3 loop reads CASSLGTRQETQYF. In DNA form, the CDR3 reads TGCGCCAGCAGCCTAGGGACTAGACAAGAGACCCAGTACTTC.

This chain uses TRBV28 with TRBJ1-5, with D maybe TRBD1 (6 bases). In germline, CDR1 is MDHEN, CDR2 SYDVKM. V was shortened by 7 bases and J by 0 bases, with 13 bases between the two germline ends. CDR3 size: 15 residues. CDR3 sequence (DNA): TGTGCCAGCATTACAGGGTCTAATAGCAATCAGCCCCAGCATTTT. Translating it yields CASITGSNSNQPQHF. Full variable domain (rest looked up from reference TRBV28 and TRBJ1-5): DVKVTQSSRYLVKRTGEKVFLECVQDMDHENMFWYRQDPGLGLRLIYFSYDVKMKEKGDIPEGYSVSREKKERFSLILESASTNQTSMYLCASITGSNSNQPQHFGDGTRLSIL.

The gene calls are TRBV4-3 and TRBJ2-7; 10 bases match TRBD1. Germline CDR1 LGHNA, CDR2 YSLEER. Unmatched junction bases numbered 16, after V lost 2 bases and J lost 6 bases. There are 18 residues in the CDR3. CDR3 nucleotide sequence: TGCGCCAGCAGCCAACTGACCCTCGGACAGGGGGTGGCTAGCGAGCAGTACTTC. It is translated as CASSQLTLGQGVASEQYF.

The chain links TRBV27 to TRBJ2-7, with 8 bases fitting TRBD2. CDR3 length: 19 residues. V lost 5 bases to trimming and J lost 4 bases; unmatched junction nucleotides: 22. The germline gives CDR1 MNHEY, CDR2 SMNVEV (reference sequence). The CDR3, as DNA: TGTGCCAGCAGTCCCCGCCCGGAGATAGCGGGGTCAGCCGGGTACGAGCAGTACTTC. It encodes CASSPRPEIAGSAGYEQYF.

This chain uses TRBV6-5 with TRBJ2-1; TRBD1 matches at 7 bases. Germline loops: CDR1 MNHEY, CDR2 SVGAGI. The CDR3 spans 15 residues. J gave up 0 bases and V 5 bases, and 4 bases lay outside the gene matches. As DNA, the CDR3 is TGTGCCAGCAGTAGACAGGGCAGCTCCTACAATGAGCAGTTCTTC. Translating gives CASSRQGSSYNEQFF.

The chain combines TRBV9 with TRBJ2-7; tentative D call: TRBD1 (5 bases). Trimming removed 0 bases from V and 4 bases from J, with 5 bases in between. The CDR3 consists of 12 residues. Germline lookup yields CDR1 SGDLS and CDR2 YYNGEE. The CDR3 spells CASSVEGYEQYF. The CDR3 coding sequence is TGTGCCAGCAGCGTAGAGGGGTACGAGCAGTACTTC. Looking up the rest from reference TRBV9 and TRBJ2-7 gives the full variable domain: DSGVTQTPKHLITATGQRVTLRCSPRSGDLSVYWYQQSLDQGLQFLIQYYNGEERAKGNILERFSAQQFPDLHSELNLSSLELGDSALYFCASSVEGYEQYFGPGTRLTVT.

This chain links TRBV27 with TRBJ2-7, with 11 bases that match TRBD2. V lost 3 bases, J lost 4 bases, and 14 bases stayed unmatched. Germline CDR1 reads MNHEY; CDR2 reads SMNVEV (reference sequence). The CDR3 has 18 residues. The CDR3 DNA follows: TGTGCCAGCAGTTTGGGAAGAGAGATAGCGGGAGGGTCGTACGAGCAGTACTTC. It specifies CASSLGREIAGGSYEQYF.

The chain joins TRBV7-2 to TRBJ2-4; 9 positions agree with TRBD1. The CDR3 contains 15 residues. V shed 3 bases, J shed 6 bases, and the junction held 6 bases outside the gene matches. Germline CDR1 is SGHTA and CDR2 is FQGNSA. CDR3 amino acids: CASSLLGQGTNIQYF. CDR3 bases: TGTGCCAGCAGCTTGTTGGGACAGGGCACAAACATTCAGTACTTC.

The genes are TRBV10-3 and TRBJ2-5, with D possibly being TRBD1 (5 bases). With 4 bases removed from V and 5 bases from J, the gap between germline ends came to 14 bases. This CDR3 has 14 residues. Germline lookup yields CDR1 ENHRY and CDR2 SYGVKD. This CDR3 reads CAISAQGTIETQYF. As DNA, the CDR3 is TGTGCCATCAGTGCGCAGGGTACCATCGAGACCCAGTACTTC.

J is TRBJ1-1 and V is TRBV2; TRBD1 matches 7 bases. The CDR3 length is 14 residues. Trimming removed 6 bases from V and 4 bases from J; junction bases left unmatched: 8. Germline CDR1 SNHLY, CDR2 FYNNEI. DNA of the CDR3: TGTGCCAGCAGCATCGACAGGGCAAGCACTGAAGCTTTCTTT. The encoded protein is CASSIDRASTEAFF. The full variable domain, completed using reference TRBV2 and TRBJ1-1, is EPEVTQTPSHQVTQMGQEVILRCVPISNHLYFYWYRQILGQKVEFLVSFYNNEISEKSEIFDDQFSVERPDGSNFTLKIRSTKLEDSAMYFCASSIDRASTEAFFGQGTRLTVV.

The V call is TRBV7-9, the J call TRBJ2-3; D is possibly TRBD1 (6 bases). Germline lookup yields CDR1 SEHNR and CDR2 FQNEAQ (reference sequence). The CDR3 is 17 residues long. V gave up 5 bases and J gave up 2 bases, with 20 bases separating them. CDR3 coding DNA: TGTGCCAGCAGCCAGCCGACAGGAACGATCTACACAGATACGCAGTATTTT. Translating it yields CASSQPTGTIYTDTQYF.

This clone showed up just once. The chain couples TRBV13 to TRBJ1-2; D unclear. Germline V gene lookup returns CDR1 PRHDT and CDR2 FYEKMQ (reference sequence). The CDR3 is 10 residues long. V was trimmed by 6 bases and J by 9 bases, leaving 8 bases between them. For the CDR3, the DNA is TGTGCCAGCAGTCCAGACAGCTACACCTTC. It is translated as CASSPDSYTF.

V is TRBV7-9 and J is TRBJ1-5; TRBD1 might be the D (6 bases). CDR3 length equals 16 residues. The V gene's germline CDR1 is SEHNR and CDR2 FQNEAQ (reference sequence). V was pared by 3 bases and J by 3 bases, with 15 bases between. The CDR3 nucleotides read TGTGCCAGCAGCTTGGGGGCCGCCTCTTTCAATCAGCCCCAGCATTTT. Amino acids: CASSLGAASFNQPQHF.

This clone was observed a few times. CDR3 sequence (DNA): TGTGCCAGCAGCGCGGGACAGGGCATCTATGGCTACACCTTC. Translated, it gives CASSAGQGIYGYTF. The rearrangement links TRBV2 to TRBJ1-2, with 9 bases aligning to TRBD1. The V and J ends lost 6 bases and 4 bases, in that order; junction bases with no gene match: 6. CDR1 and CDR2 (germline): SNHLY, FYNNEI. This CDR3 comprises 14 residues. The full variable domain, rest sourced from reference TRBV2 and TRBJ1-2, is EPEVTQTPSHQVTQMGQEVILRCVPISNHLYFYWYRQILGQKVEFLVSFYNNEISEKSEIFDDQFSVERPDGSNFTLKIRSTKLEDSAMYFCASSAGQGIYGYTFGSGTRLTVV.